This T cell receptor (beta chain) was retrieved from a study of control samples from healthy donors and cancer patients. The V gene's germline CDR1 is KGHSH and CDR2 LQKENI. V lost 3 bases and J 0 bases, leaving 9 bases between the germline ends. The CDR3 has 15 amino acids. Data came from immunoSEQ multiplex PCR; TCRdb stores just in-frame clones and leaves some out. The table includes roughly 160,000 clones, approximately 94% detected once. The receptor was isolated from a man between 60 and 70 years old with colorectal cancer. Input material: PBMCs. This chain connects TRBV18 to TRBJ1-3; D ambiguous. CDR3 protein: CASSPTGSSGNTIYF. The CDR3 coding sequence is TGTGCCAGCTCACCTACCGGGAGCTCTGGAAACACCATATATTTT.